Detailed here is one TCR beta chain. The data belong to a study of blood T cell repertoires in COVID-19. About the study: The origin of the acute and convalescent COVID-19 samples was the United States, Italy and Spain. Sources were T cells, B-cell-depleted T cells, or PBMCs; the material itself was cDNA or gDNA.

As originally analysed: From reference gene primer amplification, estimates of nucleated cell counts were derived. Sequencing used immunoSEQ multiplex PCR; TCRdb keeps in-frame clones, though not all of them. V, J and clone size are taken as reported in that table, and D and trimming were inferred from the DNA itself. The repertoire has more than 70,000 clones, 65% to 90% of them found once; the top ten carry approximately 19%. The germline CDR1 and CDR2 sequences are MDHEN and SYDVKM. The germline V and J ends were trimmed by 2 bases and 5 bases, with 12 bases remaining between them. CDR3 length: 14 residues.

The rearrangement links TRBV28 to TRBJ1-1; D call uncertain. The sequence came from a woman older than 75 with acute or convalescent COVID-19. The sequenced material came from peripheral blood. The CDR3 is CASSLTSLGTEAFF. The CDR3 DNA is TGTGCCAGCAGTTTAACCTCCCTCGGGACTGAAGCTTTCTTT.